A single sample gave rise to the 7 T cell receptor beta chains below, sequenced in a study of cytomegalovirus exposure and HLA in healthy donors (dated by TCRdb to 2016 to 2017). Libraries were constructed by the immunoSEQ multiplex PCR assay. TCRdb retrieved this table from immuneACCESS and kept in-frame rearrangements only. Not all clones are present; in checked studies, unresolved V genes account for under half, and no reason is known for the remainder. Here the sample has over 150,000 clones; 75% to 90% occur a single time. The top ten clones comprise approximately 2.2% of the sample. The sequenced sample consisted of PBMCs. Source of these receptors: a woman aged 18-29 years in good health and CMV-seronegative.

This clone has just one count. V is TRBV18 and J is TRBJ1-5; D remains unclear. Trimming pared 2 bases from V and 4 bases from J, leaving 6 bases between. This CDR3 spans 13 amino acids. Germline loops: CDR1 KGHSH, CDR2 LQKENI. The CDR3 spells CASSPEANQPQHF. The DNA of the CDR3 is TGTGCCAGCTCACCAGAGGCTAATCAGCCCCAGCATTTT.

The chain combines TRBV7-9 with TRBJ2-7; a weak D match, TRBD2 (6 bases). This CDR3 has 16 amino acids. V lost 0 bases to trimming and J lost 4 bases, with 16 bases between them. The germline CDR1 and CDR2 sequences are SEHNR and FQNEAQ (reference sequence). The CDR3 loop is CASSLAGRGAGYEQYF. DNA of the CDR3: TGTGCCAGCAGCTTAGCGGGAAGGGGCGCGGGATACGAGCAGTACTTC.

This chain connects TRBV15 to TRBJ1-1; D gene ambiguous. CDR3 length equals 14 residues. Germline V gene data show CDR1 as LNHNV and CDR2 as YYDKDF (reference sequence). Trimming removed 1 base from V and 4 bases from J, with 10 bases in between. As DNA, the CDR3 is TGTGCCACCAGCAGAGCGAACTTTGGCACTGAAGCTTTCTTT. Translated, it gives CATSRANFGTEAFF. The full variable domain, completed using reference TRBV15 and TRBJ1-1, is DAMVIQNPRYQVTQFGKPVTLSCSQTLNHNVMYWYQQKSSQAPKLLFHYYDKDFNNEADTPDNFQSRRPNTSFCFLDIRSPGLGDTAMYLCATSRANFGTEAFFGQGTRLTVV.

The J gene is TRBJ2-3, the V gene TRBV28, with 10 nucleotides matching TRBD1. In germline, CDR1 is MDHEN, CDR2 SYDVKM. This CDR3 is built from 15 residues. With V trimmed by 4 bases and J by 7 bases, 8 bases remained unmatched. The CDR3 bases are TGTGCCAGCAGTTCCCCCGGACAGGGGGGAAATACGCAGTATTTT. It is translated as CASSSPGQGGNTQYF.

The chain employs TRBV5-4 and TRBJ1-1; TRBD1 matches 8 bases. Germline CDR1 and CDR2: SGHNT and YYREEE (reference sequence). The CDR3 is 12 residues long. The J segment lost 10 bases and the V segment lost 4 bases, leaving 6 bases of the junction unmatched. CDR3 protein: CASSTTGAAAFF. CDR3 bases: TGTGCCAGCAGCACGACAGGGGCCGCAGCTTTCTTT.

The V gene is TRBV6-5, the J gene TRBJ2-2, with TRBD2 matching over 9 bases. Germline V gene sequence: CDR1 MNHEY, CDR2 SVGAGI. The length of the CDR3 is 15 residues. V shed 8 bases, J shed 1 base, and the junction held 5 bases outside the gene matches. CDR3 amino acids: CASFSTSGNTGELFF. The CDR3 DNA reads TGTGCCAGCTTTTCGACTAGCGGGAACACCGGGGAGCTGTTTTTT.

The V and J genes are TRBV30 and TRBJ1-4; no definite D call. With 2 bases removed from V and 4 bases from J, the gap between germline ends came to 11 bases. The CDR3 covers 14 residues. The germline gives CDR1 GTSNPN, CDR2 SVGIG (reference sequence). CDR3 DNA: TGTGCCTGGAGTCTTACTGGTGGTAATGAAAAACTGTTTTTT. Amino acids: CAWSLTGGNEKLFF.